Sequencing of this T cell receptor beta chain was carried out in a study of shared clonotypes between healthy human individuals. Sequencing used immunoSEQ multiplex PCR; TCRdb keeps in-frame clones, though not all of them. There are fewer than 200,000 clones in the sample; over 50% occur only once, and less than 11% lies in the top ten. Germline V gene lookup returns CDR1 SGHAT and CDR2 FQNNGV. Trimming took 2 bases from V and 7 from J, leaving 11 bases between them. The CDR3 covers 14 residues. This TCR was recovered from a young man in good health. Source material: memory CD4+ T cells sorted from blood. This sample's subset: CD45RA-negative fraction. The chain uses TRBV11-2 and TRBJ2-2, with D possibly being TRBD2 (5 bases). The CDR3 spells CASSLLEGVGELFF. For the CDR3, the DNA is TGTGCCAGCAGCTTACTCGAGGGAGTCGGGGAGCTGTTTTTT. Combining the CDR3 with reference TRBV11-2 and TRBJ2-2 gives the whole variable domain EAGVAQSPRYKIIEKRQSVAFWCNPISGHATLYWYQQILGQGPKLLIQFQNNGVVDDSQLPKDRFSAERLKGVDSTLKIQPAKLEDSAVYLCASSLLEGVGELFFGEGSRLTVL.